This T cell receptor beta chain was documented in a study of technical replicates of blood from a handful of donors. Germline-derived CDR1 and CDR2 are MRHNA and SNTAGT. This CDR3 has 15 amino acids. Germline trimming cut 11 bases from V and 2 bases from J; bases unmatched to any gene: 15. This table comes from immunoSEQ multiplex PCR, and its TCRdb copy is limited to in-frame clones, with some not included. The table records fewer than 100,000 clones, around 97% of them present only once. The receptor comes from a human donor in good health. This chain joins TRBV6-4 and TRBJ2-7, with 7 bases identical to TRBD1. The sample taken for sequencing was T cells isolated from PBMCs. CDR3 nucleotides: TGTGCCGGAAAGCCACAGGGGCATAATCCCTACGAGCAGTACTTC. It yields the protein CAGKPQGHNPYEQYF.